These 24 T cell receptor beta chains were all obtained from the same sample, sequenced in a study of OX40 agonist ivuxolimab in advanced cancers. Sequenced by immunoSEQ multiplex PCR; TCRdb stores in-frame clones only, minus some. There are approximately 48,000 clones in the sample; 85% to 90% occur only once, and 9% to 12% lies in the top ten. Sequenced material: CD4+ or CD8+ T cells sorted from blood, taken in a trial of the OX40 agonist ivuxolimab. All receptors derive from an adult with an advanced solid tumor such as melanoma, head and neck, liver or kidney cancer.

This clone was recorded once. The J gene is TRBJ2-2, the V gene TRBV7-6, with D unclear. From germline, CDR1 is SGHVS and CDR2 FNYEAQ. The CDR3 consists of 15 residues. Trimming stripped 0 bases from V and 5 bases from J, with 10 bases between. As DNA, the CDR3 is TGTGCCAGCAGCTTAGCTGCTTTTAGGACCGGGGAGCTGTTTTTT. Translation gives CASSLAAFRTGELFF.

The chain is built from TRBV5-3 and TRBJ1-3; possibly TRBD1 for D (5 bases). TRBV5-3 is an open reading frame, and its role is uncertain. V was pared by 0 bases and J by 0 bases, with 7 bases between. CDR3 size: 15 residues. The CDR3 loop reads CARSLVTDSGNTIYF. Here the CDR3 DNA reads TGTGCCAGAAGCTTGGTGACAGACTCTGGAAACACCATATATTTT.

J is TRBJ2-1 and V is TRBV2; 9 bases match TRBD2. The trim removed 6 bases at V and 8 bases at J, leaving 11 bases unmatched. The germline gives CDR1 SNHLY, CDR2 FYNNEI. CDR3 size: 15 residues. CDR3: CASRLAGSRFDEQFF. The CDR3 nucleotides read TGTGCCAGCAGGCTAGCGGGATCCCGGTTCGATGAGCAGTTCTTC.

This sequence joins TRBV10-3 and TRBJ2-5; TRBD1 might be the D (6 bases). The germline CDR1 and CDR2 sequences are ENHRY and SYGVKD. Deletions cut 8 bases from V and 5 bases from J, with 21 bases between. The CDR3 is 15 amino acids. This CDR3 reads CAIGRTGYWWETQYF. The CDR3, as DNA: TGTGCCATCGGGAGAACAGGGTACTGGTGGGAGACCCAGTACTTC.

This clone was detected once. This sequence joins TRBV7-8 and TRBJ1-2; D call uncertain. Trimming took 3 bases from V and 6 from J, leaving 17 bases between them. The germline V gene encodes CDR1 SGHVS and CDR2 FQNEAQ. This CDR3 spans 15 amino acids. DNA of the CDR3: TGTGCCAGCAGCTTCGTTAGGGCTGTTGGTCATGGCTACACCTTC. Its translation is CASSFVRAVGHGYTF.

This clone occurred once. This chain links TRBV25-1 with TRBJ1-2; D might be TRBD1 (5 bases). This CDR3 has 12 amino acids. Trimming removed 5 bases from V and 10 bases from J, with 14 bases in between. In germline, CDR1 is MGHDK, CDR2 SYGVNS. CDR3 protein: CASSHFGGDYTF. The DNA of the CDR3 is TGTGCCAGCAGTCATTTCGGGGGAGACTACACCTTC.

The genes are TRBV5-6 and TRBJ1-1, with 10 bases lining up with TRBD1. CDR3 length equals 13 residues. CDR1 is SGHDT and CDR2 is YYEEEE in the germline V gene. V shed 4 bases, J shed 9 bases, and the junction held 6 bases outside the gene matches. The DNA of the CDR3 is TGTGCCAGCAGCATGGGGACAGGGGATCAAGCTTTCTTT. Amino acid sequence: CASSMGTGDQAFF. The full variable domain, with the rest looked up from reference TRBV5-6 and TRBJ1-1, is DAGVTQSPTHLIKTRGQQVTLRCSPKSGHDTVSWYQQALGQGPQFIFQYYEEEERQRGNFPDRFSGHQFPNYSSELNVNALLLGDSALYLCASSMGTGDQAFFGQGTRLTVV.

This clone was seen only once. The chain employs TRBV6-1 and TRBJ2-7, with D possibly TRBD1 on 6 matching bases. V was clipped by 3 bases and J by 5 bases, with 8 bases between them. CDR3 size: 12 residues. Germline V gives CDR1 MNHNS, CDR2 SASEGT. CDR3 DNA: TGTGCCAGCAGTGATACAGGGAACGAGCAGTACTTC. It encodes CASSDTGNEQYF.

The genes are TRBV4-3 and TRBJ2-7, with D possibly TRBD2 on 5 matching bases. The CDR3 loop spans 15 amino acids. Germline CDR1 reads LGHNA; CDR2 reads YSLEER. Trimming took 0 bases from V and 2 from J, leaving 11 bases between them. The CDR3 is CASSQDVLGPYEQYF. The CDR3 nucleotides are TGCGCCAGCAGCCAAGATGTACTAGGCCCCTACGAGCAGTACTTC.

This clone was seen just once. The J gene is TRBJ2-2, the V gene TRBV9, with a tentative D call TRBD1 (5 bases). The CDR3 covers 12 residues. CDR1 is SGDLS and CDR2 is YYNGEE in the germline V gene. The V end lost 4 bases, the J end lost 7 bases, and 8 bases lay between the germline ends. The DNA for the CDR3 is TGTGCCAGCAGCCAAGGGGTCGGGGAGCTGTTTTTT. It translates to CASSQGVGELFF.

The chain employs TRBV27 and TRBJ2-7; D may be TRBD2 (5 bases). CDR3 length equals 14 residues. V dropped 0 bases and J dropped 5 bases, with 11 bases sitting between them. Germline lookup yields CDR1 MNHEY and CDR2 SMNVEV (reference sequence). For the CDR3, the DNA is TGTGCCAGCAGTTTATCGGAGGCTAGCCACGAGCAGTACTTC. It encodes CASSLSEASHEQYF.

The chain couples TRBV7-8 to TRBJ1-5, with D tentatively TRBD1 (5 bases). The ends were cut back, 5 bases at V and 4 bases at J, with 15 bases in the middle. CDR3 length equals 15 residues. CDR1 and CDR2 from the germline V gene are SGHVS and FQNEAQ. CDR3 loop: CASSQRRVENQPQHF. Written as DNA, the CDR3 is TGTGCCAGCAGCCAGCGCAGGGTAGAGAATCAGCCCCAGCATTTT.

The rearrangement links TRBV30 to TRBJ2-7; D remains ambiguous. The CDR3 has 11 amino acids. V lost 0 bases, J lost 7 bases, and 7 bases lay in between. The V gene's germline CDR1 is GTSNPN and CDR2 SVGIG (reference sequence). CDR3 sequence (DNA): TGTGCCTGGAGTGTCATAGATGAGCAGTACTTC. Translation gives CAWSVIDEQYF.

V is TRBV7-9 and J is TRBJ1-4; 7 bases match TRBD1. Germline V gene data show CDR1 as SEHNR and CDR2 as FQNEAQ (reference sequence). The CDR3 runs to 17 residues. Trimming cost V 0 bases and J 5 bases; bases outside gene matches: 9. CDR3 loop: CASSLAFWDSLNEKLFF. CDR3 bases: TGTGCCAGCAGCTTAGCGTTTTGGGACAGTTTAAATGAAAAACTGTTTTTT.

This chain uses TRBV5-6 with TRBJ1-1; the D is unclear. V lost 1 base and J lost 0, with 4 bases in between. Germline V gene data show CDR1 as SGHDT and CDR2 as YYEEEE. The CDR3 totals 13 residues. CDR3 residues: CASSLFMNTEAFF. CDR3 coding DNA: TGTGCCAGCAGCTTGTTTATGAACACTGAAGCTTTCTTT.

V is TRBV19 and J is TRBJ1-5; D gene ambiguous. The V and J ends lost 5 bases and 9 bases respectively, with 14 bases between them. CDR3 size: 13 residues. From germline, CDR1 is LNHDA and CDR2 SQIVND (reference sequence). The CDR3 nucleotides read TGTGCCAGTAGTGAAGAGGTAGGAGGGCCCCAGCATTTT. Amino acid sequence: CASSEEVGGPQHF.

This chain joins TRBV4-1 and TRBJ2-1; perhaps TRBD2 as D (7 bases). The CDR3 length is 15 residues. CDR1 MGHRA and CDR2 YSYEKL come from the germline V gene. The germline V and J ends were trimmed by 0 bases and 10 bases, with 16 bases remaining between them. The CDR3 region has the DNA TGCGCCAGCAGCCAAGATTCTGGGGGGGCTGGGGAGCAGTTCTTC. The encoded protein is CASSQDSGGAGEQFF.

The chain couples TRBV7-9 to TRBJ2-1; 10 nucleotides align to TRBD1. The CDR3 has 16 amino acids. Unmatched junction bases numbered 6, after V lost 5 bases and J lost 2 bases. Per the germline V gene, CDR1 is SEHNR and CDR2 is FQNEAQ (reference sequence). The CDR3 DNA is TGTGCCAGCAGCCAGAGGGACAGGGGAACCTACAATGAGCAGTTCTTC. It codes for CASSQRDRGTYNEQFF.

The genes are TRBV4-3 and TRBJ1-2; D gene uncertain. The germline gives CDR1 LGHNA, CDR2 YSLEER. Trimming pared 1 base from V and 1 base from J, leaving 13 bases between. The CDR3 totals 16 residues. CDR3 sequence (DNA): TGCGCCAGCAGCCAAGCCCTGAACACTGATAACTATGGCTACACCTTC. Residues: CASSQALNTDNYGYTF.

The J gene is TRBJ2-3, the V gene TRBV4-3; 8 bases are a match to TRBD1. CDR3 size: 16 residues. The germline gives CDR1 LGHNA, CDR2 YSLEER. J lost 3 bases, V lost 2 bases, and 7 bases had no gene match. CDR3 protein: CASSQTQRTGTDTQYF. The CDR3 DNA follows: TGCGCCAGCAGCCAAACCCAGAGGACAGGGACAGATACGCAGTATTTT.

The CDR3 spells CASSLGGGGSYEQYF. DNA of the CDR3: TGTGCCAGCAGCTTAGGCGGGGGCGGCTCCTACGAGCAGTACTTC. The chain is built from TRBV13 and TRBJ2-7, with D possibly called TRBD1 or TRBD2 (6 bases each). This CDR3 has 15 residues. The ends were cut back, 0 bases at V and 0 bases at J, with 9 bases in the middle. The germline CDR1 and CDR2 sequences are PRHDT and FYEKMQ (reference sequence).

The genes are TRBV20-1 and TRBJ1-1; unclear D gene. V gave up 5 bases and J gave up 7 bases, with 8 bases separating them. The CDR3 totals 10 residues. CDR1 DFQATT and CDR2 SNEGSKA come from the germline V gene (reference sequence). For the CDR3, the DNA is TGCAGTGCTCGCGGACTTGAAGCTTTCTTT. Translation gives CSARGLEAFF.

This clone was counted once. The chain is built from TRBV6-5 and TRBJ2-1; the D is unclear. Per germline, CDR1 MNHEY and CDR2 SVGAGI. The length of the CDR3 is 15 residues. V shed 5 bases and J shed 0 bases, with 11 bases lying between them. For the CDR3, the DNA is TGTGCCAGCAGTGTAACAGAGAGCTCCTACAATGAGCAGTTCTTC. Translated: CASSVTESSYNEQFF.

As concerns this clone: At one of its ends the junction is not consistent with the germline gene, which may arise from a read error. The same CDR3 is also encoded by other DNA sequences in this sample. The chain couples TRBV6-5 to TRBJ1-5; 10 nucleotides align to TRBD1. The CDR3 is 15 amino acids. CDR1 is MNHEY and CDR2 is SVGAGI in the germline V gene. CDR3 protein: CASKRTGGSNQPQHF. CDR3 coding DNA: TGTGCCAGCAAGAGGACAGGGGGAAGCAATCAGCCCCAGCACTTT.